This TCR beta chain derives from a study of T cells after yellow fever vaccination. Overall study: The SMART-Seq v4 Ultra Low Input method served to prepare the low-cell-number fractions.

Template switching with 5'RACE generated the TCR cDNA and added a universal primer site and UMIs. MiXCR, applied by TCRdb to the 5' RACE reads, yields one record per CDR3 protein. The sample lists around 590,000 distinct CDR3 sequences, 12% seen once, with 14% to 15% in the top ten. Study-wide results and caveats: A faster peak, day 5 versus 15, was reached by the weaker secondary response. Post-booster repertoires again held most primary-vaccination clones (about 96% CD4, 75% to 90% CD8).

This CDR3 is 17 amino acids long. Germline-derived CDR1 and CDR2 are KGHSH and LQKENI. Trimming at V came to 3 bases and at J to 0 bases, leaving 8 bases not matched to a gene. A remark on this clonotype: The antigen is undetermined.

Sequencing was performed on PBMCs, taken on the day of the yellow fever booster vaccination. The chain couples TRBV18 to TRBJ1-3; 7 nucleotides match TRBD1. This clonotype originated in a man aged 25 to 40 who received the YFV17D yellow fever vaccine. The CDR3 protein is CASSPSGGDSSGNTIYF. The CDR3 region has the DNA TGTGCCAGCTCACCCAGCGGGGGGGACAGCTCTGGAAACACCATATATTTT.